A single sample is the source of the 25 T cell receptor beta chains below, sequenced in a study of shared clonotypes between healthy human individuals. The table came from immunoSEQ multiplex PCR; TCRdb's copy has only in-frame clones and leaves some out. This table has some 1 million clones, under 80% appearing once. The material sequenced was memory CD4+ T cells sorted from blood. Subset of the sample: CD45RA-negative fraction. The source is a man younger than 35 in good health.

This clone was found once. In nucleotides, the CDR3 is TGTGCCAGCAGCTCAGCGGGAGGGTTAGAGACCCAGTACTTC. Amino acid sequence: CASSSAGGLETQYF. The chain couples TRBV11-2 to TRBJ2-5; 10 bases are a match to TRBD2. Germline assignment: CDR1 SGHAT and CDR2 FQNNGV. CDR3 length: 14 residues. With 4 bases clipped from V and 4 bases from J, the junction kept 3 bases outside the gene matches.

CDR3 DNA sequence: TGTGCCAGCAGGTGGACGGGGGGCGGCACCGGGGAGCTGTTTTTT. This translates into CASRWTGGGTGELFF. V and J are TRBV11-1 and TRBJ2-2; TRBD2 might be the D (7 bases). The germline V and J ends were trimmed by 6 bases and 4 bases, with 15 bases remaining between them. This CDR3 contains 15 residues. CDR1 SGHAT and CDR2 FQDESV come from the germline V gene (reference sequence). The whole variable domain, remainder taken from reference TRBV11-1 and TRBJ2-2, is EAEVAQSPRYKITEKSQAVAFWCDPISGHATLYWYRQILGQGPELLVQFQDESVVDDSQLPKDRFSAERLKGVDSTLKIQPAELGDSAMYLCASRWTGGGTGELFFGEGSRLTVL.

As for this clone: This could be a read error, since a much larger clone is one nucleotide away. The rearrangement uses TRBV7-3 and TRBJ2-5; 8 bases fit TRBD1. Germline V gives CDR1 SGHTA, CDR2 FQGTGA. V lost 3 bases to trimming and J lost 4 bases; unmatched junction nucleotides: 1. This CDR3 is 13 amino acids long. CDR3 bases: TGTGCCAGCAGCTTTGACAGGGGAGAGACCCAGTACTTC. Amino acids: CASSFDRGETQYF.

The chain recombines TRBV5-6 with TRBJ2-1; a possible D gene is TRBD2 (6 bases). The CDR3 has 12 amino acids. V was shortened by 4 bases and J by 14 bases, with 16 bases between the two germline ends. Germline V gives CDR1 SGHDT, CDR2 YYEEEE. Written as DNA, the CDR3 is TGTGCCAGCAGCCCCGGGGGTACTTCTGAGTTCTTC. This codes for CASSPGGTSEFF.

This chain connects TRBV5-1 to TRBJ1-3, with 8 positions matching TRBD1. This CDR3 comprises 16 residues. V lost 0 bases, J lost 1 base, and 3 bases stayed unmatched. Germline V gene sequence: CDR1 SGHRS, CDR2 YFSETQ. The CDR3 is CASSLDWTGSGNTIYF. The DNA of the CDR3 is TGCGCCAGCAGCTTGGACTGGACAGGGTCTGGAAACACCATATATTTT.

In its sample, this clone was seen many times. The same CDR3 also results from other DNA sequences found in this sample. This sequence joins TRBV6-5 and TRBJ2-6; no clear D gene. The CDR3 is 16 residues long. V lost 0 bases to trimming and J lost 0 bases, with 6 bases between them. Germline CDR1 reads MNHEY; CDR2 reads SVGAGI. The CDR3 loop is CASSYSRTSGANVLTF. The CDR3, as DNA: TGTGCCAGCAGTTACTCGAGGACCTCTGGGGCCAACGTCCTGACTTTC.

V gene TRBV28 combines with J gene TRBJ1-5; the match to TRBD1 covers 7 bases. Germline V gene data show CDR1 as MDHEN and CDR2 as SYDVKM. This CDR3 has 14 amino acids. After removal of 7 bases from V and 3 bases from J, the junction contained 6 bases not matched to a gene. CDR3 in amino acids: CASTPGTVNQPQHF. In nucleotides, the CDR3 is TGTGCCAGCACCCCCGGGACAGTCAATCAGCCCCAGCATTTT.

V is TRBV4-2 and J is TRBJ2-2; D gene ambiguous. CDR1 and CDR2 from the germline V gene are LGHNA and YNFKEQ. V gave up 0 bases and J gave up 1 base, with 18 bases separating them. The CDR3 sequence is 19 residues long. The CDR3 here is CASSQDIAGSPGNTGELFF. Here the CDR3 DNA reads TGTGCCAGCAGCCAAGATATAGCAGGTTCTCCGGGGAACACCGGGGAGCTGTTTTTT.

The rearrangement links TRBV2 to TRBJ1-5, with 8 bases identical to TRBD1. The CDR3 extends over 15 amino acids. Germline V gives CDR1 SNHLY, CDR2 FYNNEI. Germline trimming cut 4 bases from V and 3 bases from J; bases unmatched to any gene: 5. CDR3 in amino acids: CASSGQGLNNQPQHF. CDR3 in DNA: TGTGCCAGCAGTGGACAGGGGCTGAACAATCAGCCCCAGCATTTT. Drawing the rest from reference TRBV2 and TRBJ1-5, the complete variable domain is EPEVTQTPSHQVTQMGQEVILRCVPISNHLYFYWYRQILGQKVEFLVSFYNNEISEKSEIFDDQFSVERPDGSNFTLKIRSTKLEDSAMYFCASSGQGLNNQPQHFGDGTRLSIL.

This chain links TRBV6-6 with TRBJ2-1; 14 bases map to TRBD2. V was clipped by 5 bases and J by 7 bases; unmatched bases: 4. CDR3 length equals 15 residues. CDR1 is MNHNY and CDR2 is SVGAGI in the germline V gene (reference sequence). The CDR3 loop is CASSHGLAGGNEQFF. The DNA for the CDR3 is TGTGCCAGCAGTCACGGACTAGCGGGAGGTAATGAGCAGTTCTTC.

The CDR3 DNA follows: TGCGCCAGCAGTGCAGGGGGCACAGATACGCAGTATTTT. This sequence encodes CASSAGGTDTQYF. The chain combines TRBV10-1 with TRBJ2-3; possibly TRBD1 for D (6 bases). This CDR3 is built from 13 residues. The ends were cut back, 4 bases at V and 1 base at J, with 6 bases in the middle. CDR1 is WNHNN, CDR2 SYGVQD, per germline (reference sequence).

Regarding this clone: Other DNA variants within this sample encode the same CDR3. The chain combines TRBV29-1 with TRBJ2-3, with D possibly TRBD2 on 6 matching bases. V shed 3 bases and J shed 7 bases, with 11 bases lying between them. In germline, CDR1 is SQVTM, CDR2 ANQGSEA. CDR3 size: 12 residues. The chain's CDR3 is CSVEVGGNTQYF. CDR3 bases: TGCAGCGTTGAGGTGGGAGGAAATACGCAGTATTTT.

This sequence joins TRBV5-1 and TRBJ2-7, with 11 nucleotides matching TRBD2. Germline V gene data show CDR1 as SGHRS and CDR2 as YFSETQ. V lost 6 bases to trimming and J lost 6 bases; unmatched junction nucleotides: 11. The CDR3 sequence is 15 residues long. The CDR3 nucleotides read TGCGCCAGCACCCAACTAGCGGGAGTGTCCGGCGAGCAGTACTTC. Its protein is CASTQLAGVSGEQYF. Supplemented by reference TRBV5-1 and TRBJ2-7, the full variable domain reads KAGVTQTPRYLIKTRGQQVTLSCSPISGHRSVSWYQQTPGQGLQFLFEYFSETQRNKGNFPGRFSGRQFSNSRSEMNVSTLELGDSALYLCASTQLAGVSGEQYFGPGTRLTVT.

The CDR3 DNA is TGTGCCAGCAGCTCAGGGGGAATGACCAAAAACATTCAGTACTTC. Translation gives CASSSGGMTKNIQYF. This sequence joins TRBV7-8 and TRBJ2-4, with 7 bases aligning to TRBD1. The CDR3 is 15 residues long. The J segment lost 2 bases and the V segment lost 4 bases, leaving 5 bases of the junction unmatched. The V gene's germline CDR1 is SGHVS and CDR2 FQNEAQ. The complete variable domain, with remaining parts taken from reference TRBV7-8 and TRBJ2-4, reads GAGVSQSPRYKVAKRGQDVALRCDPISGHVSLFWYQQALGQGPEFLTYFQNEAQLDKSGLPSDRFFAERPEGSVSTLKIQRTQQEDSAVYLCASSSGGMTKNIQYFGAGTRLSVL.

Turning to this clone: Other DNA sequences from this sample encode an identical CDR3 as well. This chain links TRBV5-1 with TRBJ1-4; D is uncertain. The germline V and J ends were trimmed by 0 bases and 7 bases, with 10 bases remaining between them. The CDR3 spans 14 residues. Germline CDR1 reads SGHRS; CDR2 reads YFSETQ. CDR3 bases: TGCGCCAGCAGCTTGGGCGGATTAGGTGAAAAACTGTTTTTT. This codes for CASSLGGLGEKLFF.

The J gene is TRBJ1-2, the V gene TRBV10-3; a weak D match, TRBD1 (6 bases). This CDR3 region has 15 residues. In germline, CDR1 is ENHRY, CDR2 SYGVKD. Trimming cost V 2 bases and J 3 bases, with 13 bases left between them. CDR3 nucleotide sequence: TGTGCCATCAGTGAGGGACAGTGGCCCTACTATGGCTACACCTTC. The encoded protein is CAISEGQWPYYGYTF.

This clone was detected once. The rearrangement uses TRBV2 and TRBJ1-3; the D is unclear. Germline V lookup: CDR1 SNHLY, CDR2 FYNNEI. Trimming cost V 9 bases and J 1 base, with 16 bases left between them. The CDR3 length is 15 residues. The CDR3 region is CASGVREYSGNTIYF. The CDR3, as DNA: TGTGCCAGTGGGGTTCGGGAGTATTCTGGAAACACCATATATTTT.

The CDR3 loop reads CASSLPVVDTQYF. For the CDR3, the DNA is TGTGCCAGCAGCTTACCGGTCGTCGATACGCAGTATTTT. The J gene is TRBJ2-3, the V gene TRBV5-6; no firm D call. The V gene's germline CDR1 is SGHDT and CDR2 YYEEEE. Trimming shortened V by 2 bases and J by 6 bases, and 10 bases separated the two germline ends. This CDR3 has 13 residues.

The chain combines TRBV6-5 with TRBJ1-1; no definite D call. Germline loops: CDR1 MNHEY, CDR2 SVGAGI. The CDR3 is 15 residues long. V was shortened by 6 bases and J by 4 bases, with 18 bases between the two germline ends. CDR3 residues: CASSRKSVSGTEAFF. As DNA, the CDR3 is TGTGCCAGCAGCCGAAAGTCCGTTAGTGGCACTGAAGCTTTCTTT.

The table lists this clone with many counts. CDR3 amino acids: CASSVASLATDTQYF. DNA for the CDR3: TGTGCCAGCAGCGTGGCCTCCCTAGCGACAGATACGCAGTATTTT. This chain joins TRBV9 and TRBJ2-3; weak D call: TRBD2 (6 bases). The CDR3 is 15 amino acids. V was trimmed by 2 bases and J by 3 bases, leaving 13 bases between them. Germline V gives CDR1 SGDLS, CDR2 YYNGEE. The full variable domain, its missing parts supplied by reference TRBV9 and TRBJ2-3, is DSGVTQTPKHLITATGQRVTLRCSPRSGDLSVYWYQQSLDQGLQFLIQYYNGEERAKGNILERFSAQQFPDLHSELNLSSLELGDSALYFCASSVASLATDTQYFGPGTRLTVL.

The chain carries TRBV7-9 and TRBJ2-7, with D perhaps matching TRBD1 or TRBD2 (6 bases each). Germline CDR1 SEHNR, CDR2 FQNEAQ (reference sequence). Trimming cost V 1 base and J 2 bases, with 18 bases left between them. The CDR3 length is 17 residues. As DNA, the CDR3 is TGTGCCAGCAGCTTAGGGGGGGCGGGCATGAACCCCTACGAGCAGTACTTC. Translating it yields CASSLGGAGMNPYEQYF.

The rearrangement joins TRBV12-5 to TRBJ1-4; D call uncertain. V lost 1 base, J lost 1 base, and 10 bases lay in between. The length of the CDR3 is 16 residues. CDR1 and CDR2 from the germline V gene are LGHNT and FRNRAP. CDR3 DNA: TGTGCTAGTGGTTTGGGCCAACTTGGAACTAATGAAAAACTGTTTTTT. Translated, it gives CASGLGQLGTNEKLFF.

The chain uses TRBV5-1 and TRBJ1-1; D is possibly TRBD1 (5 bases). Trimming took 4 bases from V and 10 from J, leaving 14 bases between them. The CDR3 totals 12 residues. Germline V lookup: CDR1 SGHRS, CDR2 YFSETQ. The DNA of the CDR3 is TGCGCCAGCAGCGAGGGGAGAGGTGGAGCTTTCTTT. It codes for CASSEGRGGAFF.

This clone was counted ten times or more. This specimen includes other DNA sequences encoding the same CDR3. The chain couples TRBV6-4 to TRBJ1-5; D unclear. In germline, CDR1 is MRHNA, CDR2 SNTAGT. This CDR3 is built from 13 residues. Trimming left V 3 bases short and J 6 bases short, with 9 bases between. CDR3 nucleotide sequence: TGTGCCAGCAGTGAAATGCGGGGTCAGCCCCAGCATTTT. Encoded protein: CASSEMRGQPQHF.

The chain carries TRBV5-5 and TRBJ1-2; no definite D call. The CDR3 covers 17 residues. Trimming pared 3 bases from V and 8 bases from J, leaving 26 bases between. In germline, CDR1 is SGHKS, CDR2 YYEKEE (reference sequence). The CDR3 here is CASSSRSLSINLPGYTF. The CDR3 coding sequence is TGTGCCAGCAGCTCCCGTTCCCTTTCGATCAACCTCCCCGGCTACACCTTC.